This is a list of T cell receptor beta chains from one sample in a study of CD8 T cells in ankylosing spondylitis. TCRdb independently ran MiXCR on the 5' RACE reads; one entry per CDR3 protein. This repertoire shows 150,000 to 200,000 distinct CDR3 sequences, approximately 10% found once; its top ten account for 25% to 30%. Source material: blood, either unsorted or a sorted T cell fraction (not recorded which). Receptor source: a male donor with ankylosing spondylitis or in good health (not recorded which). Both conserved end residues are part of each CDR3. The D gene is left open where the match is weak. Clone size is not always given. Where it is, it says once, few, many or a class for expanded clones.

many | TRBJ1-1 | NA | TRBV29-1 | CSVVNLRDTEAFF | TGCAGCGTTGTGAACCTACGGGACACTGAAGCTTTCTTT
many | TRBJ1-2 | TRBD1 | TRBV25-1 | CASSEETGAVYGYTF | TGTGCCAGCAGTGAAGAAACAGGGGCAGTCTATGGCTACACCTTC
few | TRBJ2-7 | NA | TRBV7-2 | CASSPYAFSYEQYF | TGTGCCAGCAGCCCTTACGCCTTCTCCTACGAGCAGTACTTC
many | TRBJ1-5 | NA | TRBV20-1 | CSARDPAGREQPQHF | TGCAGTGCTAGAGATCCTGCGGGACGCGAGCAGCCCCAGCATTTT
many | TRBJ2-1 | NA | TRBV9 | CASSVALGGTDEQFF | TGTGCCAGCAGCGTAGCCCTGGGTGGGACGGATGAGCAGTTCTTC
few | TRBJ1-2 | NA | TRBV29-1 | CSVEGTVLNVIYGYTF | TGCAGCGTTGAAGGGACAGTGTTAAACGTTATCTATGGCTACACCTTC
NA | TRBJ2-1 | NA | TRBV7-9 | CASSLADYQFF | TGTGCCAGCAGCTTAGCGGACTATCAGTTCTTC
many | TRBJ2-3 | TRBD1 | TRBV5-1 | CASSLSGGDHTQYF | TGCGCCAGCAGCTTATCAGGGGGCGACCATACGCAGTATTTT
many | TRBJ1-6 | NA | TRBV24-1 | CATSDGTNIDSPLHF | TGTGCCACCAGTGATGGAACAAACATTGATTCACCCCTCCACTTT
many | TRBJ1-5 | NA | TRBV6-1 | CASRKTGIGQPQHF | TGTGCCAGCAGGAAGACAGGTATTGGTCAGCCCCAGCATTTT
many | TRBJ1-2 | NA | TRBV20-1 | CSARDLSTGYNYGYTF | TGCAGTGCTAGAGATCTGTCGACAGGATATAACTATGGCTACACCTTC
NA | TRBJ2-7 | NA | TRBV4-3 | CASSQNRDFEQYF | TGCGCCAGCAGCCAGAACCGGGACTTCGAGCAGTACTTC
many | TRBJ2-7 | TRBD2 | TRBV20-1 | CSAFSGTSGSYEQYF | TGCAGTGCTTTCTCCGGGACTAGCGGGAGTTACGAGCAGTACTTC
many | TRBJ1-5 | NA | TRBV6-1 | CASSEWGLSNQPQHF | TGTGCCAGCAGTGAGTGGGGTCTTAGCAATCAGCCCCAGCATTTT
few | TRBJ2-1 | NA | TRBV20-1 | CSASSPWSGRMDNEQFF | TGCAGTGCTAGTTCCCCGTGGAGCGGGCGGATGGACAATGAGCAGTTCTTC
NA | TRBJ2-5 | TRBD2 | TRBV6-2/TRBV6-3 | CASTQLAGNKETQYF | TGTGCCAGCACCCAGTTAGCGGGGAATAAAGAGACCCAGTACTTC
few | TRBJ2-1 | TRBD2 | TRBV19 | CASSGETYNEQFF | TGTGCCAGCAGCGGGGAAACCTACAATGAGCAGTTCTTC
few | TRBJ2-1 | TRBD2 | TRBV2 | CASSEGLAAEGQFF | TGTGCCAGCAGTGAGGGACTAGCGGCTGAGGGGCAGTTCTTC
NA | TRBJ2-3 | TRBD2 | TRBV29-1 | CSAPGLAGVTDTQYF | TGCAGCGCCCCGGGACTAGCGGGGGTCACAGATACGCAGTATTTT
once | TRBJ2-7 | TRBD2 | TRBV18 | CASSPLAGEEQYF | TGTGCCAGCTCACCACTAGCGGGAGAAGAGCAGTACTTC